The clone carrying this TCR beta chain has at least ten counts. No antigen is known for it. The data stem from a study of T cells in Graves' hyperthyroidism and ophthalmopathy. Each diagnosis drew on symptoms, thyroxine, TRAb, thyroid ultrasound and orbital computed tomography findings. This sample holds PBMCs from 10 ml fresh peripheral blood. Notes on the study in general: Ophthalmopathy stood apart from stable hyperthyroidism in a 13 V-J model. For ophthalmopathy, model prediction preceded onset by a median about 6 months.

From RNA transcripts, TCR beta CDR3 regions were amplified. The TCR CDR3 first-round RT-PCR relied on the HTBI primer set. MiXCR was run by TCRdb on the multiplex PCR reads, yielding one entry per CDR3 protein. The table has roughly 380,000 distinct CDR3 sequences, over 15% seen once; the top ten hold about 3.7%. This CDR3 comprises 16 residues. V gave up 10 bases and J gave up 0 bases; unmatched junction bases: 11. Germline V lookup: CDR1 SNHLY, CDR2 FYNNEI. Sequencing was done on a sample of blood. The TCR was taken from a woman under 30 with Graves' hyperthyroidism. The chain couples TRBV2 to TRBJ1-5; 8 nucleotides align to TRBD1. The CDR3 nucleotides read TGTGCCAACAGGAGGGACAGGAGTTATAGCAATCAGCCCCAGCATTTT. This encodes CANRRDRSYSNQPQHF.